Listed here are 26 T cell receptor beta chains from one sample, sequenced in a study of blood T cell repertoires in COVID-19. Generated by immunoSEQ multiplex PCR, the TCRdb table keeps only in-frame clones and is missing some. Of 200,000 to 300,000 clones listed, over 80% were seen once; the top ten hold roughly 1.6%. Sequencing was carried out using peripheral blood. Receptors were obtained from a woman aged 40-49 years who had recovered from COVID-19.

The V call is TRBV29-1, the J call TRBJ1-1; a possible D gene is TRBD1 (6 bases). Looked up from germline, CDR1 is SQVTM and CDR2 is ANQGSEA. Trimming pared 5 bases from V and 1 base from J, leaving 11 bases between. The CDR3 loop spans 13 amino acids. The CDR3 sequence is CSVKNRANTEAFF. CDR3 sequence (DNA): TGCAGCGTTAAAAACAGGGCGAACACTGAAGCTTTCTTT.

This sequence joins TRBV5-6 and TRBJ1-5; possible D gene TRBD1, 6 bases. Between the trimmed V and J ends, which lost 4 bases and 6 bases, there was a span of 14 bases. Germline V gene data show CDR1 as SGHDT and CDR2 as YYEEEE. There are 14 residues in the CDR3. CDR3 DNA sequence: TGTGCCAGCAGCCTCGGTCAGGGGCGTCAGCCCCAGCATTTT. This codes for CASSLGQGRQPQHF.

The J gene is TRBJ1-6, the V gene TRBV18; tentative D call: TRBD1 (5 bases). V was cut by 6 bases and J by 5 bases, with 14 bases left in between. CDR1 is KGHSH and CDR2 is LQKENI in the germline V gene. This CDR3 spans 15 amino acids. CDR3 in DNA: TGTGCCAGCTCCAGAGAGACAGCAAATAATTCACCCCTCCACTTT. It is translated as CASSRETANNSPLHF.

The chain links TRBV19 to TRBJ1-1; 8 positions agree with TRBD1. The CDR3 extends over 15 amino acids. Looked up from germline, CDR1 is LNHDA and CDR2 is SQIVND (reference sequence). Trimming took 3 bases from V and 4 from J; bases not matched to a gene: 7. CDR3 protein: CASSIFPGGLTEAFF. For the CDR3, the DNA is TGTGCCAGTAGTATCTTCCCAGGGGGCCTCACTGAAGCTTTCTTT.

CDR3 region: CASSVLAGGHEQFF. CDR3 DNA: TGTGCCAGCAGCGTCCTAGCGGGGGGCCATGAGCAGTTCTTC. The genes are TRBV9 and TRBJ2-1; 11 positions match TRBD2. The V and J ends lost 2 bases and 8 bases, in that order; junction bases with no gene match: 3. This CDR3 is 14 amino acids long. Germline values: CDR1 SGDLS, CDR2 YYNGEE.

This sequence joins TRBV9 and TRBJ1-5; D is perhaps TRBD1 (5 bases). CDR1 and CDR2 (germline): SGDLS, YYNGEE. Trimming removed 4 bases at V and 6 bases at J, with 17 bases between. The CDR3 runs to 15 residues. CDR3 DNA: TGTGCCAGCAGCCCGGGGGGAGGGGCGAGTCAGCCCCAGCATTTT. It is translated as CASSPGGGASQPQHF.

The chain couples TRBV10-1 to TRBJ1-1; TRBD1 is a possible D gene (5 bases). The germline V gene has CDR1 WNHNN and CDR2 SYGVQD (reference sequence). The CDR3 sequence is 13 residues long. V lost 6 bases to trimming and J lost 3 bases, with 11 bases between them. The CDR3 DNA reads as TGCGCCAGCAGCCCAGGGTGGGACACTGAAGCTTTCTTT. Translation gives CASSPGWDTEAFF.

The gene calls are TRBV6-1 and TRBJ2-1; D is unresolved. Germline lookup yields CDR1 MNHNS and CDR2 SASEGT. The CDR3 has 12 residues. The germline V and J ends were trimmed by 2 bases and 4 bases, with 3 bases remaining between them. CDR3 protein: CASSEPYNEQFF. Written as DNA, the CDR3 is TGTGCCAGCAGTGAACCGTACAATGAGCAGTTCTTC.

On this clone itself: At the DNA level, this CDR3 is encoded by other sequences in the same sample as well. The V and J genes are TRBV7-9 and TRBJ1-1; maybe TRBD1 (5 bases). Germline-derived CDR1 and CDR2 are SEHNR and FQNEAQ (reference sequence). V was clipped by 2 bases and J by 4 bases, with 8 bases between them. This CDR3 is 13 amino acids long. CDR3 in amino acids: CASSLSGVTEAFF. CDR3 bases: TGTGCCAGCAGCTTATCGGGGGTCACTGAAGCTTTCTTT. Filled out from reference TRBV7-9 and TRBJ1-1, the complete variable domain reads DTGVSQNPRHKITKRGQNVTFRCDPISEHNRLYWYRQTLGQGPEFLTYFQNEAQLEKSRLLSDRFSAERPKGSFSTLEIQRTEQGDSAMYLCASSLSGVTEAFFGQGTRLTVV.

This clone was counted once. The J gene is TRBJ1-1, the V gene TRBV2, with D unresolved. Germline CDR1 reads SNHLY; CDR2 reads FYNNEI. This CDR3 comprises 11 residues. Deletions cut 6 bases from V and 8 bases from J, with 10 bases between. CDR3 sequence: CASRYTGEAFF. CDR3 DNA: TGTGCCAGCAGATACACCGGGGAAGCTTTCTTT.

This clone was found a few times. For the CDR3, the DNA is TGTGCCAGCAGTAACCGACAGGGGAATTCACCCCTCCACTTT. This gives the protein CASSNRQGNSPLHF. The chain recombines TRBV6-5 with TRBJ1-6; 8 nucleotides agree with TRBD1. This CDR3 region has 14 residues. Trimming took 5 bases from V and 7 from J; bases not matched to a gene: 4. The germline V gene encodes CDR1 MNHEY and CDR2 SVGAGI.

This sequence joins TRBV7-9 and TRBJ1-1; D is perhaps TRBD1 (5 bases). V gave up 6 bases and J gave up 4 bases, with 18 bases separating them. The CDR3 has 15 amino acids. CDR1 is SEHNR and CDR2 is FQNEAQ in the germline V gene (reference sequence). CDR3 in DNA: TGTGCCAGCAGTTACACAGGAACCTCCTCCACTGAAGCTTTCTTT. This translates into CASSYTGTSSTEAFF.

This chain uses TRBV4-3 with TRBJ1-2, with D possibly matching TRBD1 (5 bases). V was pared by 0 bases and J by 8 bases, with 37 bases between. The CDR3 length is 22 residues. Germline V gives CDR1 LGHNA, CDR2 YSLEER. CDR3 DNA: TGCGCCAGCAGCCAAGATAGCTTTGGGGGGGACGGCTTCCACAGCGGGGTCTACGGCTACACCTTC. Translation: CASSQDSFGGDGFHSGVYGYTF.

CDR3 amino acids: CASSLGGDSYEQYF. CDR3 sequence (DNA): TGTGCCAGCAGCTTAGGGGGGGACTCCTACGAGCAGTACTTC. This chain links TRBV7-2 with TRBJ2-7; tentatively, D is TRBD2 (6 bases). V dropped 1 base and J dropped 0 bases, with 7 bases sitting between them. The CDR3 runs 14 residues. The V gene's germline CDR1 is SGHTA and CDR2 FQGNSA. The variable domain in full, with the rest retrieved from reference TRBV7-2 and TRBJ2-7, is GAGVSQSPSNKVTEKGKDVELRCDPISGHTALYWYRQSLGQGLEFLIYFQGNSAPDKSGLPSDRFSAERTGGSVSTLTIQRTQQEDSAVYLCASSLGGDSYEQYFGPGTRLTVT.

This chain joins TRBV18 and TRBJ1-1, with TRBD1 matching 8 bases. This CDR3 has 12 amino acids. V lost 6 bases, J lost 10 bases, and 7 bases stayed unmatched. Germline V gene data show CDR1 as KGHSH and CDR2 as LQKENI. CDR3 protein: CASSQGTGGAFF. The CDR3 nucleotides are TGTGCCAGCTCCCAGGGGACAGGAGGAGCTTTCTTT.

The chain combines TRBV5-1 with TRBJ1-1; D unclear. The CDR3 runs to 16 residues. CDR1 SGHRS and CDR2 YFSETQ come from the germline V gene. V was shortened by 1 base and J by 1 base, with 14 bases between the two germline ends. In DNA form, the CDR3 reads TGCGCCAGCAGCTTGACGGGGTCCAGTCCGAACACTGAAGCTTTCTTT. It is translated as CASSLTGSSPNTEAFF.

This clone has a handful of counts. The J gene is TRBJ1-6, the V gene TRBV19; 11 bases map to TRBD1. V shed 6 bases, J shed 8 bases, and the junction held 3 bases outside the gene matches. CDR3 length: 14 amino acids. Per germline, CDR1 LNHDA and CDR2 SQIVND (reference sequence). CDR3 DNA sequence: TGTGCCAGTAGGAAGGACAGGGGGCATTCACCCCTCCACTTT. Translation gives CASRKDRGHSPLHF. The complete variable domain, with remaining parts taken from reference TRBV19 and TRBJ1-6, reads DGGITQSPKYLFRKEGQNVTLSCEQNLNHDAMYWYRQDPGQGLRLIYYSQIVNDFQKGDIAEGYSVSREKKESFPLTVTSAQKNPTAFYLCASRKDRGHSPLHFGNGTRLTVT.

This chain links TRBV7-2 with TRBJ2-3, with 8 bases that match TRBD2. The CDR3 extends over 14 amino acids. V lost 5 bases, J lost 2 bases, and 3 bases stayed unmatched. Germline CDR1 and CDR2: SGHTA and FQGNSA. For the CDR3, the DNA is TGTGCCAGCAGCACTAGCGGCCCCACAGATACGCAGTATTTT. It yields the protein CASSTSGPTDTQYF. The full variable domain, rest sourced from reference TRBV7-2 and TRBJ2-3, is GAGVSQSPSNKVTEKGKDVELRCDPISGHTALYWYRQSLGQGLEFLIYFQGNSAPDKSGLPSDRFSAERTGGSVSTLTIQRTQQEDSAVYLCASSTSGPTDTQYFGPGTRLTVL.

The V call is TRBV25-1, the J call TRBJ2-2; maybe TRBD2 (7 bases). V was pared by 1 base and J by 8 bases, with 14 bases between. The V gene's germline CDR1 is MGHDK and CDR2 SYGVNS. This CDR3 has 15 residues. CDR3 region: CASSESRGALGELFF. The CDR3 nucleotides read TGTGCCAGCAGTGAATCTCGGGGGGCCCTGGGGGAGCTGTTTTTT.

DNA of the CDR3: TGTGCCAGCAGCTCTGCGGTAGCCACCACAGATACGCAGTATTTT. This gives the protein CASSSAVATTDTQYF. The chain carries TRBV5-4 and TRBJ2-3; D not resolved. Germline V CDR1 and CDR2: SGHNT, YYREEE (reference sequence). Trimming shortened V by 3 bases and J by 2 bases, and 13 bases separated the two germline ends. This CDR3 contains 15 residues. The variable domain in full, completed from reference TRBV5-4 and TRBJ2-3, reads ETGVTQSPTHLIKTRGQQVTLRCSSQSGHNTVSWYQQALGQGPQFIFQYYREEENGRGNFPPRFSGLQFPNYSSELNVNALELDDSALYLCASSSAVATTDTQYFGPGTRLTVL.

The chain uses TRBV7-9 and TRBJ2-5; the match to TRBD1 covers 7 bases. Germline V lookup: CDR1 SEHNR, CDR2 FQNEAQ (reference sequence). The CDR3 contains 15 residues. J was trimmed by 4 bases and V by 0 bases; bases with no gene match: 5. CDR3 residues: CASSLAGGAGETQYF. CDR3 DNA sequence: TGTGCCAGCAGCTTAGCAGGGGGCGCGGGAGAGACCCAGTACTTC.

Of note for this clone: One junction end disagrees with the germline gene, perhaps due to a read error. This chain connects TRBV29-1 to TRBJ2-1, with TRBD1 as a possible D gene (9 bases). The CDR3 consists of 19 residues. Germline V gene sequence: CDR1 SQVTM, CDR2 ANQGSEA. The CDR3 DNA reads TGCAGCGTTGAACAAGGAACCCGGGGGGGACAGGGCTCCTATAATGAGCAGTTCTTC. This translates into CSVEQGTRGGQGSYNEQFF.

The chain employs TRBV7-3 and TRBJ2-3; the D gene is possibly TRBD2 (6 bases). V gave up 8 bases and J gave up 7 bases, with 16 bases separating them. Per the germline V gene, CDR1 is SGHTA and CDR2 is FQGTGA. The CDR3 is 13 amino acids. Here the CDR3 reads CASSVAGRYTQYF. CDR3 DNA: TGTGCCAGCTCGGTCGCGGGGAGATATACGCAGTATTTT. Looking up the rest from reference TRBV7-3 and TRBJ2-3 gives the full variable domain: GAGVSQTPSNKVTEKGKYVELRCDPISGHTALYWYRQSLGQGPEFLIYFQGTGAADDSGLPNDRFFAVRPEGSVSTLKIQRTERGDSAVYLCASSVAGRYTQYFGPGTRLTVL.

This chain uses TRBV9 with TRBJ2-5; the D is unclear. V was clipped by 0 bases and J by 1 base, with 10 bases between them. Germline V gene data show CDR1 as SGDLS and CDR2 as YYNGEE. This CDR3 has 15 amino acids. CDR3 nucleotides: TGTGCCAGCAGCGTAGACCATAGTATCCAAGAGACCCAGTACTTC. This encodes CASSVDHSIQETQYF.

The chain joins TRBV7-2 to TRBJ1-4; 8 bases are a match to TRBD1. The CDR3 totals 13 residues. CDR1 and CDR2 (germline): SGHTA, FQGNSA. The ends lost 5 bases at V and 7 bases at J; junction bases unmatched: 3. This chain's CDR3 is CASSPQGGEKLFF. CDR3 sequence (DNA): TGTGCCAGCAGCCCACAGGGGGGTGAAAAACTGTTTTTT.

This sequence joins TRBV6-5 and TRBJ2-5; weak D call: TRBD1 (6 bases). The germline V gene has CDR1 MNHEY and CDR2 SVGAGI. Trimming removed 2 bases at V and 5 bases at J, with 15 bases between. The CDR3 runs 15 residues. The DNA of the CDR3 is TGTGCCAGCAGTTACGGGGGCAGGCCCCGGGAGACCCAGTACTTC. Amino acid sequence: CASSYGGRPRETQYF.